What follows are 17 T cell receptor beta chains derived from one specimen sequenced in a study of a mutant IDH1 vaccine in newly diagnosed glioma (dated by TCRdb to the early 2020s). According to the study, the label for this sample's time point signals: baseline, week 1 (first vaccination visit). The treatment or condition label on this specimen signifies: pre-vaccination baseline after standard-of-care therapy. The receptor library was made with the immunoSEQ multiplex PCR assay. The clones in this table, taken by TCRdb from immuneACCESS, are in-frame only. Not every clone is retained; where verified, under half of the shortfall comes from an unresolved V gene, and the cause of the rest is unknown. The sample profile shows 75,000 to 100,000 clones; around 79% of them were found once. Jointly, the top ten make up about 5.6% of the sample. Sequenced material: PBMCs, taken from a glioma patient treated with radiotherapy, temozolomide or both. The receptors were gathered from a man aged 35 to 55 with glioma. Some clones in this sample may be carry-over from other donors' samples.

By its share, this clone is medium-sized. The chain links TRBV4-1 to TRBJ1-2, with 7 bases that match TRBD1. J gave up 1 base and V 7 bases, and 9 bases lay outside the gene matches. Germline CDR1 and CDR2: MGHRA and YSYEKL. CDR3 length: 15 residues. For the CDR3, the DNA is TGCGCCAGCACCCCAGGGGGTCTCTTTAACTATGGCTACACCTTC. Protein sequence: CASTPGGLFNYGYTF.

The CDR3 loop reads CASSRGWWTQYF. The CDR3 nucleotides are TGTGCCAGCAGCCGAGGGTGGTGGACCCAGTACTTC. The genes are TRBV14 and TRBJ2-5; tentatively, D is TRBD2 (5 bases). Germline V CDR1 and CDR2: SGHDN, FVKESK. Trimming took 4 bases from V and 7 from J, leaving 10 bases between them. The length of the CDR3 is 12 residues.

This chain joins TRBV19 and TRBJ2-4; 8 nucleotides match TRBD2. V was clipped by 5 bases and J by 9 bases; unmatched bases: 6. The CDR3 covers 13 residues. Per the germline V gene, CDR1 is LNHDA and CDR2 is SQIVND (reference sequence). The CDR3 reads CASSPRSGGIQYF. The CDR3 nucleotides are TGTGCCAGTAGTCCCCGGAGCGGGGGCATTCAGTACTTC.

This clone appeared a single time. The CDR3 loop reads CASSQQGRPWDTIYF. CDR3 DNA: TGTGCCAGCAGTCAACAGGGACGGCCCTGGGACACCATATATTTT. The chain combines TRBV7-2 with TRBJ1-3; tentatively, D is TRBD1 (6 bases). V lost 6 bases, J lost 8 bases, and 20 bases lay in between. This CDR3 spans 15 amino acids. From germline, CDR1 is SGHTA and CDR2 FQGNSA.

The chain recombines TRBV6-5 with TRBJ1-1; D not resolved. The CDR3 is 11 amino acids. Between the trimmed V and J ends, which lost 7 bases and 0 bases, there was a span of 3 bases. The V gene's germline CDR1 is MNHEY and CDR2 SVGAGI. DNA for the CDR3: TGTGCCAGCACCATGAACACTGAAGCTTTCTTT. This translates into CASTMNTEAFF.

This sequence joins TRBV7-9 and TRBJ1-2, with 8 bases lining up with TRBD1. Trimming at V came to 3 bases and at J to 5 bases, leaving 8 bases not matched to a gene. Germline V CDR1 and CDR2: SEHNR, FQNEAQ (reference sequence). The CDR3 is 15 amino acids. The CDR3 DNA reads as TGTGCCAGCAGCTTTGGGGACAGGAATGCGTATGGCTACACCTTC. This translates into CASSFGDRNAYGYTF.

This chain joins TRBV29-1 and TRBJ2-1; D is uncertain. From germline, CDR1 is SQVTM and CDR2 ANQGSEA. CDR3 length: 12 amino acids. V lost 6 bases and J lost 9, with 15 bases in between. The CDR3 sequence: CSVFGAFGEQFF. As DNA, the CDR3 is TGCAGCGTATTTGGAGCGTTTGGTGAGCAGTTCTTC.

The CDR3 reads CASSRTSYAETQYF. The CDR3 region has the DNA TGTGCCAGCAGTAGGACTAGCTACGCGGAGACCCAGTACTTC. V is TRBV6-1 and J is TRBJ2-5; 8 positions agree with TRBD2. In germline, CDR1 is MNHNS, CDR2 SASEGT. V dropped 5 bases and J dropped 5; count of bases not matched to a gene: 7. The CDR3 extends over 14 amino acids.

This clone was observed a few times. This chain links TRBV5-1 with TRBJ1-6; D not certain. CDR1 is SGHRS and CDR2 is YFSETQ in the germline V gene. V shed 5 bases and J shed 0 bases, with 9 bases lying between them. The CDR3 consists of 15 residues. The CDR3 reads CASRMLSSYNSPLHF. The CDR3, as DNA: TGCGCCAGCAGGATGCTGAGCTCCTATAATTCACCCCTCCACTTT.

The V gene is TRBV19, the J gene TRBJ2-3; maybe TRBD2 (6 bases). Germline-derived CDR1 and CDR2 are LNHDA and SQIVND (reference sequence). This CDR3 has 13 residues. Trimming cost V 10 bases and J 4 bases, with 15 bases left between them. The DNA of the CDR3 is TGTGCCACCGGCCGGGGGTTGTCAGATACGCAGTATTTT. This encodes CATGRGLSDTQYF.

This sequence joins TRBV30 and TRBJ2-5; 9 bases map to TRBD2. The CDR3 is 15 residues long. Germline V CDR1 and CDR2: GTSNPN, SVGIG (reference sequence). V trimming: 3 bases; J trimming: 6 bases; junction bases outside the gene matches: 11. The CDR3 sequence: CAWSHGSGGLKTQYF. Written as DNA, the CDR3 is TGTGCCTGGAGCCATGGGAGCGGGGGGCTTAAGACCCAGTACTTC.

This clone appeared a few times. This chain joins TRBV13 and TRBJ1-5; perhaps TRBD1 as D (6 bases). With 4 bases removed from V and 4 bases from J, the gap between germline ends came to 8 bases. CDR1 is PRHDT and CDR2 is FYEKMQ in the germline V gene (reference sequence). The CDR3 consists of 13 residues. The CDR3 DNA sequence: TGTGCCAGCAGCTCCACAGGGAATCAGCCCCAGCATTTT. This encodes CASSSTGNQPQHF.

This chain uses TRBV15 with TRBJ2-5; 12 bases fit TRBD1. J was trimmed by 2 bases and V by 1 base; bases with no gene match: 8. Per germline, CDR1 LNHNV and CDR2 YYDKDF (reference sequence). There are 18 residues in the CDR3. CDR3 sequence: CATSRARDRGHSQETQYF. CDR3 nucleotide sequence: TGTGCCACCAGCAGAGCCCGGGACAGGGGGCACTCGCAAGAGACCCAGTACTTC.

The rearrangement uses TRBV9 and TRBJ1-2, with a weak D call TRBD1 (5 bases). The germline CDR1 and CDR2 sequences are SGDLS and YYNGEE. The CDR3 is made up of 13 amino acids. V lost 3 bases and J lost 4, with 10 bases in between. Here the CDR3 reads CASSGDSFYGYTF. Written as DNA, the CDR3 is TGTGCCAGCAGCGGCGACAGCTTCTATGGCTACACCTTC.

CDR3 region: CATSRIRQGTDTQYF. In nucleotides, the CDR3 is TGTGCCACCAGCAGAATCCGACAGGGGACAGATACGCAGTATTTT. This sequence joins TRBV15 and TRBJ2-3, with 8 bases that match TRBD1. The CDR3 is made up of 15 amino acids. The germline gives CDR1 LNHNV, CDR2 YYDKDF (reference sequence). Trimming at V came to 2 bases and at J to 3 bases, leaving 4 bases not matched to a gene.

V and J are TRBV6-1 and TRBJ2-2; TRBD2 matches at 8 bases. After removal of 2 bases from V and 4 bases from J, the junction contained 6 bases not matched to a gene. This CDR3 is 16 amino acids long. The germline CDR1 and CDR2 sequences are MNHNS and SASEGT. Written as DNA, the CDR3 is TGTGCCAGCAGTGAAACCTTCGGGGGGGGCACCGGGGAGCTGTTTTTT. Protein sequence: CASSETFGGGTGELFF.

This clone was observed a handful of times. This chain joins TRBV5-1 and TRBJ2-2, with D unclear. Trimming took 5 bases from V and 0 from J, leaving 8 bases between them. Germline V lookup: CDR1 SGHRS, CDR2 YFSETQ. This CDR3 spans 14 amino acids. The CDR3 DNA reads TGCGCCAGCAGTGTAGAAACGAACACCGGGGAGCTGTTTTTT. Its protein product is CASSVETNTGELFF.